The T cell receptor beta chain described here comes from a study of OX40 agonist ivuxolimab in advanced cancers. Study summary: Patients with prior anti-PD-1, anti-PD-L1 or anti-CTLA-4 therapy were eligible; roughly 40% had some. Study-wide results and limits: Among patients with partial responses at 0.1-3.0 mg/kg, clonal expansion was among the lowest. At 0.1 to 3.0 mg/kg and by week 6, clonal expansion occurred in CD4+ and CD8+ blood T cells.

Here immunoSEQ multiplex PCR was the method, and the copy in TCRdb shows in-frame clones only, minus some. The table lists approximately 86,000 clones, 80% to 95% of them singletons. Remarks on this clone: What it binds is unknown.

Baseline, cycle 4 day 1, and cycle 7 day 1 were the blood sampling points. This specimen was CD4+ or CD8+ T cells sorted from blood, taken in a trial of the OX40 agonist ivuxolimab. The sequence came from an adult with an advanced solid tumor such as melanoma, head and neck, liver or kidney cancer.

In nucleotides, the CDR3 is TGTGCCAGCAGTGATCCGGCAGGGGGCTTCAACTATGGCTACACCTTC. This translates into CASSDPAGGFNYGYTF. The chain couples TRBV6-1 to TRBJ1-2; 8 bases align to TRBD1. V trimming: 3 bases; J trimming: 2 bases; junction bases outside the gene matches: 8. The length of the CDR3 is 16 residues. The V gene's germline CDR1 is MNHNS and CDR2 SASEGT.